This T cell receptor (beta chain) was captured by sequencing in a study of shared clonotypes between healthy human individuals. Study-level information: Researchers drew samples from a couple of women and a few men aged 18 to 49.

Per germline, CDR1 SGHTA and CDR2 FQGNSA. J lost 10 bases, V lost 4 bases, and 3 bases had no gene match. This CDR3 contains 11 residues. It was CD45RO-negative cells, positively selected for CCR7, that made up naive CD8 cells, with terminally differentiated effector memory CD45RA+ cells excluded. TCRdb's table, derived via immunoSEQ multiplex PCR, lists solely in-frame clones and lacks some. The table lists 760,000 or so clones, 96% of them singletons. This sequence joins TRBV7-2 and TRBJ2-7; 8 nucleotides match TRBD1. The origin of this receptor is a man younger than 40 in good health. The source material was naive CD8+ T cells sorted from blood. CDR3 region: CASSYGQGQYF. Here the CDR3 DNA reads TGTGCCAGCAGCTACGGACAGGGTCAGTACTTC.